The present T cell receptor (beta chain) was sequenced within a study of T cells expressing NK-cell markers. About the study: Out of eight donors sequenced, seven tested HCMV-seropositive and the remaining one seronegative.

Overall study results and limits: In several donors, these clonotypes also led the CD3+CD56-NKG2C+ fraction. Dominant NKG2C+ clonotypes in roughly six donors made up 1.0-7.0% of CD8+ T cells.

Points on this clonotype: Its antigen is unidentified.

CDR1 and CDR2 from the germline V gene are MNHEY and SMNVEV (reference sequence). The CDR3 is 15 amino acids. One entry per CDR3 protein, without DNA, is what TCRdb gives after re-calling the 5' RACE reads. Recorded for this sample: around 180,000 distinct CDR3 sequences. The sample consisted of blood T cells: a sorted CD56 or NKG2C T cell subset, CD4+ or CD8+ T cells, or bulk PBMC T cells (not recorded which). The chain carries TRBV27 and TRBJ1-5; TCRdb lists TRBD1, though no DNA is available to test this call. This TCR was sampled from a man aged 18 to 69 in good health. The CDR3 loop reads CASSLNPGGNQPQHF.